This T cell receptor (beta chain) was sequenced during a study of early T cells in non-severe SARS-CoV-2 infection. About the research overall: Alpha and beta chains were unpaired, from unsorted whole-blood bulk RNA. Study conclusions and caveats: A preference for anti-spike CD8 responses marked VDJdb matching, which missed private and CD4 specificities.

With 0 bases removed from V and 0 bases from J, the gap between germline ends came to 12 bases. This CDR3 region has 16 residues. CDR1 is SQVTM and CDR2 is ANQGSEA in the germline V gene. TCRdb reprocessed the 5' RACE reads with MiXCR, giving one entry per CDR3 protein. Of about 27,000 distinct CDR3 sequences listed, 2.9% are singletons. This clonotype was detected ten times or more. Antigen: not known. The sequence was obtained from an adult who was a healthcare worker with PCR-confirmed SARS-CoV-2 infection or an uninfected control (not recorded which). The chain links TRBV29-1 to TRBJ2-1; tentatively, D is TRBD2 (6 bases). The sequenced material came from whole blood. This chain's CDR3 is CSVEEPGLRSYNEQFF. DNA of the CDR3: TGCAGCGTTGAAGAACCAGGACTACGCTCCTACAATGAGCAGTTCTTC.